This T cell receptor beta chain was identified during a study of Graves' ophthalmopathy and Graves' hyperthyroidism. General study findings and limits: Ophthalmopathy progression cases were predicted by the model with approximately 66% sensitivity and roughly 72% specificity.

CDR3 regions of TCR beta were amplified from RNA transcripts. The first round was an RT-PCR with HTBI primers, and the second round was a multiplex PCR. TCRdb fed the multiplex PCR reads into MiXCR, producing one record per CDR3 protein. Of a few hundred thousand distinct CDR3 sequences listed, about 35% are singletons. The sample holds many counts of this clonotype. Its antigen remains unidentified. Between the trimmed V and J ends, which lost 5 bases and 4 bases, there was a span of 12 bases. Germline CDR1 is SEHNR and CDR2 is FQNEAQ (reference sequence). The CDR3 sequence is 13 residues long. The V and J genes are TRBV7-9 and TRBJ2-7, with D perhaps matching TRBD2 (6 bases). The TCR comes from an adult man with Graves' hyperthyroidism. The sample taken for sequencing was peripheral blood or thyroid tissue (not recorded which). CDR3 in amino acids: CASSAGGAYEQYF. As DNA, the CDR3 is TGTGCCAGCAGCGCCGGCGGGGCGTACGAGCAGTACTTC.